This T cell receptor beta chain is from a study of OX40 agonist ivuxolimab in advanced cancers. Whole-study findings and limits: CD8+ T cells (on average) carried more expanded clones than CD4+ T cells.

The protocol was immunoSEQ multiplex PCR, while the TCRdb copy is restricted to in-frame clones and leaves out a portion. The sample has about 50,000 clones, approximately 89% seen once. Trimming removed 1 base at V and 0 bases at J, with 3 bases between. The length of the CDR3 is 13 residues. Germline V gene data show CDR1 as SNHLY and CDR2 as FYNNEI. For this clone: Its cognate antigen is unknown.

The J gene is TRBJ1-2, the V gene TRBV2; D unclear. The source material was CD4+ or CD8+ T cells sorted from blood, sampled in a trial of the OX40 agonist ivuxolimab. The receptor was isolated from an adult with an advanced solid tumor such as melanoma, head and neck, liver or kidney cancer. The chain's CDR3 is CASSEGANYGYTF. CDR3 DNA sequence: TGTGCCAGCAGTGAAGGAGCTAACTATGGCTACACCTTC.